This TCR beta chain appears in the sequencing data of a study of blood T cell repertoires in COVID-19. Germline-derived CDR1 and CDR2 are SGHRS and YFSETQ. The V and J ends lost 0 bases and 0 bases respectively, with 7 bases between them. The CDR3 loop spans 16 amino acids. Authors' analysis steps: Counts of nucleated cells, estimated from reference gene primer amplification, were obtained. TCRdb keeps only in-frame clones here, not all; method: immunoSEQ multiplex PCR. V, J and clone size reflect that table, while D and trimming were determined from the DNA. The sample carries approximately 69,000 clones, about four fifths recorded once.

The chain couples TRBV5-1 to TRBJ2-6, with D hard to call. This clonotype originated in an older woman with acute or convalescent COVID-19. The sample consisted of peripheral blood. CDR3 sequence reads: CASSLGHDSGANVLTF. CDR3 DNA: TGCGCCAGCAGCTTGGGACACGACTCTGGGGCCAACGTCCTGACTTTC.